This T cell receptor (beta chain) was identified during a study of cytomegalovirus exposure and HLA in healthy donors. Notes on the study in general: The classifier, whose performance was assessed in both the original and validation cohorts, reportedly diagnosed cytomegalovirus status with high specificity and sensitivity. The study found most TCR sequences rare, yet found some public TCRs in many donors. The study listed some 160 cytomegalovirus-associated TCR beta chains.

The validation cohort, a group of over a hundred subjects, included the donors and was separate from the roughly 600-subject first cohort. Repertoires were generated with immunoSEQ multiplex PCR, while TCRdb's copy carries only in-frame clones and drops some. The table has about 150,000 clones, about 89% seen once. CDR3 size: 19 residues. Trimming removed 1 base from V and 5 bases from J; junction bases left unmatched: 13. Per the germline V gene, CDR1 is MGHRA and CDR2 is YSYEKL. Concerning this clone itself: The antigen is not known.

The receptor's source is a young man in good health and CMV-seronegative. The genes are TRBV4-1 and TRBJ1-6, with 8 bases identical to TRBD1. The sample consisted of PBMCs. The CDR3 bases are TGCGCCAGCAGCCAAGGGTTTGGCGCGAGGACAGGGAATAATTCACCCCTCCACTTT. It codes for CASSQGFGARTGNNSPLHF.